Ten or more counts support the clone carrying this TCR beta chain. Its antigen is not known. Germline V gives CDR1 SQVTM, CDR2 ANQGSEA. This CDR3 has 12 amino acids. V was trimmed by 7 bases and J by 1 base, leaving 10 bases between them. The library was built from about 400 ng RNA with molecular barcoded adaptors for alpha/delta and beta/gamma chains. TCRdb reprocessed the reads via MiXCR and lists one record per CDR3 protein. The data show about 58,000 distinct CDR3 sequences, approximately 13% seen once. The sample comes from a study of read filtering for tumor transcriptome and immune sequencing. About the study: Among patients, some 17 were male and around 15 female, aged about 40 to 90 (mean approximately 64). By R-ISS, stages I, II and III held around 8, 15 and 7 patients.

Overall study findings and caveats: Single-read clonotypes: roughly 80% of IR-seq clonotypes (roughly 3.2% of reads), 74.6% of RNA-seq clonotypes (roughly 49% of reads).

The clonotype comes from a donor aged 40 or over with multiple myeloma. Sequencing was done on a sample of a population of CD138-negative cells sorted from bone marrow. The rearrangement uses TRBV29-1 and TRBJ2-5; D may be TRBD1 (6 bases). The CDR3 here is CSGGQRQETQYF. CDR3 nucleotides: TGCAGCGGAGGACAGCGCCAAGAGACCCAGTACTTC.